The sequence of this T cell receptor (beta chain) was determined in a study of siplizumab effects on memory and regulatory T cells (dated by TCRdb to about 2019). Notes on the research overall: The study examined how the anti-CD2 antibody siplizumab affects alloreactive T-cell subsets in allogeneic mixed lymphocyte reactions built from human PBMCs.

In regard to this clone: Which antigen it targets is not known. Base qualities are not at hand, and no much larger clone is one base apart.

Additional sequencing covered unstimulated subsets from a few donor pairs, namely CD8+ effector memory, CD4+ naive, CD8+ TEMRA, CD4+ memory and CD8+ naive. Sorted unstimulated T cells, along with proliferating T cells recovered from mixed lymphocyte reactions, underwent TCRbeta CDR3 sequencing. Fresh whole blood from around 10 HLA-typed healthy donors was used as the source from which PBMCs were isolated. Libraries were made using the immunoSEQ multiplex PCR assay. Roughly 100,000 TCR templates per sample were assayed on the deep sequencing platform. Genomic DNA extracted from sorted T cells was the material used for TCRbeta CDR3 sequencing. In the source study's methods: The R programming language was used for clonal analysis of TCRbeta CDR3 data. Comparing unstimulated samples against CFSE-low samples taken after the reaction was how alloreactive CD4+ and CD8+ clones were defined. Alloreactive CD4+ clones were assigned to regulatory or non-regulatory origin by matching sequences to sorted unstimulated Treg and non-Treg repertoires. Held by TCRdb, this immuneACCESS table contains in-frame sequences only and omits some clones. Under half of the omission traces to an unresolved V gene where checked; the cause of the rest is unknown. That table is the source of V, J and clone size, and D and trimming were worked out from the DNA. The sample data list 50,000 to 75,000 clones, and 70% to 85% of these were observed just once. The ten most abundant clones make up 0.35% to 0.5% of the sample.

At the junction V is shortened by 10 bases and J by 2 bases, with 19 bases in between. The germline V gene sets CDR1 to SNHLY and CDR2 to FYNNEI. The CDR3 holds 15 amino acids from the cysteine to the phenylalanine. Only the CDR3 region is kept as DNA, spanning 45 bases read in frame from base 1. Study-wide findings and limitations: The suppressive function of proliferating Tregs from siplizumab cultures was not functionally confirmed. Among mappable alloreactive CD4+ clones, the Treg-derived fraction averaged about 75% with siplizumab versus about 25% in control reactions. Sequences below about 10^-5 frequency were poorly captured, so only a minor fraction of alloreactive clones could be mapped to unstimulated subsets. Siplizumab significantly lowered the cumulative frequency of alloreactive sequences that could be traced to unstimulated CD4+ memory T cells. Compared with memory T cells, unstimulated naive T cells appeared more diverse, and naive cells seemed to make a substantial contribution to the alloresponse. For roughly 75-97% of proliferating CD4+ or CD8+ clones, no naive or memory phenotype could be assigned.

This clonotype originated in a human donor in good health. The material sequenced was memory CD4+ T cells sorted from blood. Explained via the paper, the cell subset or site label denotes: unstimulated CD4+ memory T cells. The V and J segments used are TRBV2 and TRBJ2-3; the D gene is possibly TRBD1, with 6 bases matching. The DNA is TGTGCCAACAGGGATCAAGGGCTATTCACAGATACGCAGTATTTT. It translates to CANRDQGLFTDTQYF.